The 21 T cell receptor beta chains reported below all come from one sample, sequenced in a study of T cell changes during pregnancy in multiple sclerosis. TCRdb's table, derived via immunoSEQ multiplex PCR, lists solely in-frame clones and lacks some. The sample contains around 100,000 clones, 80% to 95% of which appear only once. Sample: peripheral blood, taken after pregnancy. The receptors stem from a female donor with multiple sclerosis, enrolled in a pregnancy study.

The chain recombines TRBV7-2 with TRBJ2-7; TRBD2 agrees at 14 bases. The J segment lost 3 bases and the V segment lost 5 bases, leaving 12 bases of the junction unmatched. CDR3 length equals 18 residues. Germline V gene data show CDR1 as SGHTA and CDR2 as FQGNSA. The CDR3 sequence: CASSPRTSGRPRHYEQYF. The DNA of the CDR3 is TGTGCCAGCAGCCCCCGGACTAGCGGGAGGCCGCGGCACTACGAGCAGTACTTC.

The gene calls are TRBV27 and TRBJ2-5; 13 bases are shared with TRBD2. CDR3 length equals 15 residues. Trimming at V came to 5 bases and at J to 5 bases, leaving 5 bases not matched to a gene. The V gene's germline CDR1 is MNHEY and CDR2 SMNVEV (reference sequence). The CDR3 reads CASSPLAGGRETQYF. CDR3 bases: TGTGCCAGCAGTCCACTAGCGGGGGGGCGCGAGACCCAGTACTTC.

The rearrangement links TRBV19 to TRBJ2-1; D uncertain. The CDR3 contains 16 residues. From germline, CDR1 is LNHDA and CDR2 SQIVND (reference sequence). Trimming left V 5 bases short and J 2 bases short, with 16 bases between. CDR3 sequence reads: CASSPRQGHAYNEQFF. In DNA form, the CDR3 reads TGTGCCAGTAGTCCCAGACAAGGTCATGCCTACAATGAGCAGTTCTTC.

The count of this clone is one. V is TRBV29-1 and J is TRBJ2-7, with TRBD1 identical over 8 bases. The CDR3 has 15 amino acids. V gave up 3 bases and J gave up 5 bases; unmatched junction bases: 12. Germline CDR1 and CDR2: SQVTM and ANQGSEA. The CDR3 loop reads CSVETGQGGRDEQYF. CDR3 DNA: TGCAGCGTTGAGACCGGACAGGGAGGTCGTGACGAGCAGTACTTC.

The chain has TRBV7-2 and TRBJ2-1; D gene ambiguous. Per germline, CDR1 SGHTA and CDR2 FQGNSA. This CDR3 comprises 13 residues. The ends were cut back, 1 base at V and 4 bases at J, with 5 bases in the middle. CDR3 protein: CASSLGQYNEQFF. CDR3 nucleotides: TGTGCCAGCAGCTTAGGGCAGTACAATGAGCAGTTCTTC.

This clone occurred a few times. The V and J genes are TRBV5-4 and TRBJ1-2, with 7 bases matching TRBD1. Per the germline V gene, CDR1 is SGHNT and CDR2 is YYREEE (reference sequence). CDR3 length: 14 amino acids. Trimming at V came to 4 bases and at J to 5 bases, leaving 8 bases not matched to a gene. The CDR3 sequence is CASSRGQIEYGYTF. The CDR3 nucleotides read TGTGCCAGCAGCAGGGGACAGATAGAATATGGCTACACCTTC.

This chain links TRBV10-2 with TRBJ2-6; D uncertain. In germline, CDR1 is WSHSY, CDR2 SAAADI. The length of the CDR3 is 18 residues. The V end lost 8 bases, the J end lost 0 bases, and 20 bases lay between the germline ends. The CDR3 protein is CASRRYKDSGSGANVLTF. The CDR3 DNA reads as TGCGCCAGCCGCCGATACAAAGATTCTGGCTCTGGGGCCAACGTCCTGACTTTC.

The chain couples TRBV25-1 to TRBJ2-7; TRBD2 matches at 10 bases. Germline CDR1 is MGHDK and CDR2 is SYGVNS. Unmatched junction bases numbered 7, after V lost 3 bases and J lost 5 bases. This CDR3 contains 15 residues. As DNA, the CDR3 is TGTGCCAGCAGTGATGTGTCTAGCGGGAGTAACGAGCAGTACTTC. This translates into CASSDVSSGSNEQYF.

The rearrangement links TRBV11-3 to TRBJ1-2, with a weak D call TRBD1 (5 bases). The CDR3 runs 14 residues. Per germline, CDR1 SGHNT and CDR2 YENEEA. V was cut by 3 bases and J by 8 bases, with 16 bases left in between. For the CDR3, the DNA is TGTGCCAGCAGCTTCGGGACTGCGAGTACCGGCTACACCTTC. It specifies CASSFGTASTGYTF.

This chain connects TRBV25-1 to TRBJ2-7; tentatively, D is TRBD2 (5 bases). In germline, CDR1 is MGHDK, CDR2 SYGVNS. V lost 4 bases, J lost 6 bases, and 7 bases lay in between. CDR3 size: 11 residues. This CDR3 reads CASSVRGEQYF. The CDR3 region has the DNA TGTGCCAGCAGTGTACGGGGCGAGCAGTACTTC.

CDR3: CASTTNGASTDTQYF. The CDR3 DNA is TGTGCCAGCACAACCAACGGTGCTAGCACAGATACGCAGTATTTT. This chain connects TRBV2 to TRBJ2-3; D unclear. Germline V gene data show CDR1 as SNHLY and CDR2 as FYNNEI. Trimming stripped 7 bases from V and 0 bases from J, with 14 bases between. The CDR3 length is 15 residues.

J is TRBJ2-7 and V is TRBV7-2, with TRBD2 matching over 12 bases. Trimming took 6 bases from V and 5 from J; bases not matched to a gene: 8. Germline CDR1 SGHTA, CDR2 FQGNSA. This CDR3 is built from 15 residues. CDR3 coding DNA: TGTGCCAGCAGGCACCGACTAGCGGGAGCACACGAGCAGTACTTC. Encoded protein: CASRHRLAGAHEQYF.

The chain joins TRBV5-4 to TRBJ1-2; 8 positions agree with TRBD1. J lost 2 bases, V lost 4 bases, and 10 bases had no gene match. Germline values: CDR1 SGHNT, CDR2 YYREEE (reference sequence). The CDR3 is made up of 16 amino acids. The DNA of the CDR3 is TGTGCCAGCAGCCCTCAGGGACAGGCTATCAACTATGGCTACACCTTC. It translates to CASSPQGQAINYGYTF.

This chain links TRBV11-2 with TRBJ1-2, with TRBD1 identical over 7 bases. This CDR3 has 13 residues. J was trimmed by 4 bases and V by 1 base; bases with no gene match: 0. CDR1 SGHAT and CDR2 FQNNGV come from the germline V gene. CDR3 DNA: TGTGCCAGCAGCTTAGCAGGGGGCTATGGCTACACCTTC. It encodes CASSLAGGYGYTF.

V gene TRBV5-1 combines with J gene TRBJ2-3; tentative D call: TRBD1 (6 bases). Germline CDR1 SGHRS, CDR2 YFSETQ. With 0 bases removed from V and 2 bases from J, the gap between germline ends came to 10 bases. CDR3 length: 15 residues. The CDR3 here is CASSLVGQHTDTQYF. CDR3 bases: TGCGCCAGCAGCTTGGTTGGACAGCACACAGATACGCAGTATTTT.

V gene TRBV29-1 combines with J gene TRBJ2-1; 8 bases are a match to TRBD1. Germline V CDR1 and CDR2: SQVTM, ANQGSEA. V lost 6 bases and J lost 7; bases outside the gene matches: 14. CDR3 length: 15 residues. In DNA form, the CDR3 reads TGCAGCGTCAGCCCGGACAGGGCTTTAATAAATGAGCAGTTCTTC. It specifies CSVSPDRALINEQFF.

This chain's CDR3 is CASSYLSSSGSKNEQFF. CDR3 in DNA: TGTGCCAGCAGCTACCTAAGCTCCAGCGGGAGTAAAAATGAGCAGTTCTTC. The chain employs TRBV9 and TRBJ2-1; TRBD2 agrees at 8 bases. Germline CDR1 is SGDLS and CDR2 is YYNGEE. This CDR3 has 17 residues. The V segment lost 4 bases and the J segment 7 bases; nucleotides outside the gene matches: 16.

The rearrangement links TRBV7-6 to TRBJ1-1, with 7 bases identical to TRBD1. The CDR3 is 14 residues long. Germline V gene sequence: CDR1 SGHVS, CDR2 FNYEAQ. The V and J ends lost 5 bases and 1 base, in that order; junction bases with no gene match: 4. The CDR3 here is CASSLGQRNTEAFF. The CDR3 bases are TGTGCCAGCAGCCTGGGACAGCGGAACACTGAAGCTTTCTTT.

This clone was recorded only once. The chain uses TRBV27 and TRBJ2-4; TRBD2 might be the D (6 bases). The V gene lost 1 base and the J gene lost 7 bases, with 23 bases spanning the gap. The CDR3 length is 18 residues. Germline CDR1 MNHEY, CDR2 SMNVEV (reference sequence). CDR3 in DNA: TGTGCCAGCAGTTTATTTCCAGCGGGTGAAGACGACGGGAACATTCAGTACTTC. The encoded protein is CASSLFPAGEDDGNIQYF.

The V gene is TRBV19, the J gene TRBJ2-1, with 9 nucleotides matching TRBD2. This CDR3 is 14 amino acids long. The V gene's germline CDR1 is LNHDA and CDR2 SQIVND (reference sequence). Trimming removed 5 bases from V and 5 bases from J; junction bases left unmatched: 4. CDR3 region: CASSLAGAHNEQFF. In nucleotides, the CDR3 is TGTGCCAGTAGTTTAGCGGGAGCACACAATGAGCAGTTCTTC.

The chain combines TRBV30 with TRBJ1-5; 8 bases map to TRBD1. This CDR3 contains 14 residues. Germline CDR1 is GTSNPN and CDR2 is SVGIG (reference sequence). V trimming: 1 base; J trimming: 4 bases; junction bases outside the gene matches: 3. This chain's CDR3 is CAWSGTGRNQPQHF. Written as DNA, the CDR3 is TGTGCCTGGAGTGGGACAGGGAGGAATCAGCCCCAGCATTTT.